This entry is about one TCR beta chain. The record originates from a study of blood T cell repertoires in COVID-19. Study context: Sites in the United States, Italy and Spain provided acute and convalescent COVID-19 samples.

V shed 3 bases and J shed 7 bases, with 19 bases lying between them. Germline V gene sequence: CDR1 SGHRS, CDR2 YFSETQ. CDR3 size: 15 residues. In the authors' workflow: Reference gene primers were amplified, and this amplification served to estimate nucleated cell counts. Sequencing was performed with immunoSEQ multiplex PCR; in TCRdb, only in-frame clones are kept and a portion is missing. Clone size and the V and J calls come from that table; the DNA yielded D and trimming. The table has nearly 50,000 clones, approximately 85% seen once; the top ten hold more than 13%. Sequenced input: peripheral blood. The chain links TRBV5-1 to TRBJ1-2; TRBD1 is a possible D gene (6 bases). This receptor was identified in a human donor in a cohort sampled during active COVID-19. CDR3 protein: CASSSQQGSSGGYTF. The DNA of the CDR3 is TGCGCCAGCAGCTCACAGCAGGGGAGCTCTGGTGGCTACACCTTC.